This T cell receptor beta chain stems from a study of blood T cells in healthy people across ages. About the research overall: For every two T cells, template switching captured about one barcoded beta molecule.

Whole-study findings and limits: Long-lived donors carried more naive CD4+ cells and greater diversity than aged donors. Diversity figures based on one million T cells were deemed too low.

As for this clonotype: Its cognate antigen is unknown.

Unmatched junction bases numbered 8, after V lost 4 bases and J lost 1 base. There are 15 residues in the CDR3. The germline V gene has CDR1 GTSNPN and CDR2 SVGIG (reference sequence). Primers used in a second PCR of about 7 to 12 cycles were a sample-barcoded 5' primer and a J-beta primer mix. Via MiXCR, TCRdb re-called the 5' RACE reads, giving one row per CDR3 protein. The sample contains 590,000 or so distinct CDR3 sequences, around 31% of which appear only once. The rearrangement links TRBV30 to TRBJ1-2; 8 bases agree with TRBD1. The sequence was collected from a woman of 80 years or more in good health. Sequences were obtained from blood. CDR3 nucleotides: TGTGCCTGGATGAACAGGGGGAAGGGTAACTATGGCTACACCTTC. Protein: CAWMNRGKGNYGYTF. Full variable domain (rest looked up from reference TRBV30 and TRBJ1-2): SQTIHQWPATLVQPVGSPLSLECTVEGTSNPNLYWYRQAAGRGLQLLFYSVGIGQISSEVPQNLSASRPQDRQFILSSKKLLLSDSGFYLCAWMNRGKGNYGYTFGSGTRLTVV.